The present T cell receptor beta chain was sequenced within a study of T cells after yellow fever vaccination. Overall study results and limits: Post-booster repertoires contained most primary-vaccination clones again (around 97% CD4, around 88% CD8). Though it reached lower strength, the secondary response hit its peak faster, day 5 versus 15.

This clonotype was detected ten times or more. Its target is unknown. 5'RACE template switching generated TCR cDNA, adding a universal primer site and UMIs. TCRdb ran MiXCR on the 5' RACE reads and lists one entry per CDR3 protein. The sample contains about 120,000 distinct CDR3 sequences, about 6.8% of which appear only once. The CDR3 is 14 residues long. The germline V gene has CDR1 SGHTA and CDR2 FQGNSA. The V end was cut by 5 bases, the J end by 7 bases, with 15 bases between. The input for sequencing was CD4+ T cells sorted from PBMCs, taken roughly 47 days after the first yellow fever vaccination. J is TRBJ2-1 and V is TRBV7-2; TRBD1 is a possible D gene (6 bases). The TCR comes from a man younger than 35 who received the YFV17D yellow fever vaccine. In DNA, the CDR3 is TGTGCCAGCAGCAAGGGGGACGGCGCAAATGAGCAGTTCTTC. It specifies CASSKGDGANEQFF.